This entry features one T cell receptor (beta chain) sequence. Its antigen target is currently unknown. Per-base quality was not reported, and no clone a single base away is much larger than it. The CDR3 runs 15 amino acids, cysteine and phenylalanine included. Of the read, only the CDR3 DNA is kept; its 45 bases are in frame from base 1. The CDR1 and CDR2 encoded by the germline V gene are SGHTA and FQGTGA. For this chain, trimming is 6 bases at the V end and 2 bases at the J end, and the number of junction bases without a gene match is 10. The data originate from a study of shared clonotypes between healthy human individuals (TCRdb year 2020). About the investigation overall: A couple of women and a few men aged 18 to 49 years were included in the cohort. Per donor, three plates each were used for CD4 naive and CD4 memory, two for CD8 naive, and one for CD8 memory. Blood TCR repertoires of 5 or 6 healthy adults were deeply sequenced to estimate repertoire size and the extent of clonotype sharing between individuals. To increase sequencing depth and limit assay-specific biases, TCR repertoire library preparation and sequencing were carried out by different laboratories using diverse techniques. Leukapheresis yielded between about 0.85 and 10 billion PBMCs per donor. The paper's findings and limits, for the study overall: Sampling was restricted to blood, and TCR repertoires in tissues likely differ from the TCR repertoires found in blood. Pairwise subsampling indicated that sequencing depth was expected to affect the degree of clonotype sharing among donors. Because the study included a small number of donors, the genetic and exposure-history diversity represented was limited. Even with the large sequencing depth, rarefaction of the sorted-subset datasets indicated that sequencing was incomplete. Clonotypes shared by all four sorted-subset donors showed higher generation probabilities than non-shared clonotypes. Naive subsets generally had larger estimated clonotype richness than memory subsets did. Sharing across several donors was observed for about 4.8% of naive CD4, over 3% of naive CD8, roughly 2.4% of memory CD4, and over 0.3% of memory CD8 clonotypes.

TCR CDR3 regions were amplified from genomic DNA by multiplex PCR using the deep immunoSEQ assay. Genomic DNA extracted from each cell subset was distributed evenly over all wells of several immunoSEQ 96-well plates, and each plate served as one replicate. For sorted subsets, each replicate PCR was loaded with 150 to 250 ng genomic DNA, equivalent to 25,000 to 30,000 T cell genomes. Purified libraries were quantified with a Qubit 3.0 fluorometer, sized on a Bioanalyzer 2100, and re-quantified with the KAPA Library Quantification kit. Every immunoSEQ 96-well plate was sequenced on a separate single-read 150-cycle Illumina NextSeq 550 flow cell. The study's own analysis went as follows. Because the immunoSEQ output included only junctional sequences and no quality scores, the filtering could not be the same as the filtering used for full-length reads. To assign V/J genes and CDR3, sequences were annotated against IMGT germline references using PyIR, a Python wrapper for IgBLAST v1.9. Reads were removed for weak V/J assignments (E-value above 1e-6), missing CDR3, stop codons, out-of-frame junctions, or ambiguous translated residues. A V3J clonotype was defined by an identical inferred V gene, J gene, and CDR3 amino acid sequence. The percentage overlap between two repertoires was calculated by dividing the number of shared unique clonotypes by the size of the smaller repertoire. RTK rarefaction, the Chao1 estimator, and Recon v2.1 estimates of unobserved clonotypes were used to assess repertoire richness. Generation probabilities were computed with OLGA for all TCRbeta clonotypes obtained by the gDNA method from several donors. Entries here come from immuneACCESS through TCRdb and include only in-frame sequences with V and J called. Some clones fail to appear in such tables; in the studies checked, an unresolved V gene covers under half of the shortfall, and the cause of the remainder is unknown. V and J calls and clone size follow that table, whereas D and trimming were derived from the DNA. This sample is represented by approximately 2.3 million clones; 85% to 95% of them were singletons. Approximately 0.4% of the sample is held by the ten biggest clonotypes.

Donors were healthy HIV-negative adults with no recently reported acute infections or vaccinations. Every donor was a Caucasian adult living in Nashville, Tennessee, USA. CD4+ T cells were enriched through magnetic negative selection, after which naive cells were positively selected on CD45RA and the remaining negative fraction served as the memory subset. Blood was obtained by leukapheresis, after which PBMCs were separated by Ficoll-Histopaque density gradient centrifugation and cryopreserved in liquid nitrogen vapor phase. Analytical flow cytometry was used to check the purity and quantity of every magnetically sorted T cell population. Each sorted fraction had its genomic DNA isolated and then quantified by UV absorbance on a Nanodrop 2000c.

The clonotype was recovered from a man younger than 35 in good health. Some clones in this sample may be carry-over from other donors' samples. The chain was built from TRBV7-3 and TRBJ2-7; TRBD2 aligns with 7 central bases. The material sequenced was naive CD4+ T cells from PBMCs. The intended sense of this specimen's cell subset or site label: CD45RA+ positively selected. The bases are TGTGCCAGCAGTCCCGGGCGGGGGTTGACCTACGAGCAGTACTTC. It translates as CASSPGRGLTYEQYF.